This is a list of T cell receptor beta chains from one sample in a study of T cell changes during pregnancy in multiple sclerosis. Assay: immunoSEQ multiplex PCR; the TCRdb copy retains only in-frame clones and omits some. The sample has 50,000 or so clones; around 89% are singletons. This specimen was CD8+ T cells from peripheral blood mononuclear cells, taken in the second trimester of pregnancy. These receptors were taken from a female donor with multiple sclerosis, enrolled in a pregnancy study. Each CDR3 is given with its conserved first and last residue. Only some rows state a clone size, as once, few, many or a class for expanded clones.

v_gene	abundance	j_gene	CDR3aa
TRBV10-3	once	TRBJ1-1	CAISETGQAAEAFF
TRBV4-1	-	TRBJ1-1	CASSHPSGQAFF
TRBV6-5	once	TRBJ1-1	CASSLFDSYTEAFF
TRBV13	once	TRBJ1-2	CASSSDRNYGYTF
TRBV6-6	-	TRBJ1-1	CASRNIEAFF
TRBV4-1	few	TRBJ1-1	CASSQGDRAETEAFF
TRBV5-4	-	TRBJ2-5	CASSSTGHQETQYF
TRBV7-2	-	TRBJ2-1	CASSLGGSGDPYNEQFF
TRBV9	-	TRBJ1-1	CASSGDRGPEAFF
TRBV9	-	TRBJ2-3	CASSVSGGLSTDTQYF
TRBV15	-	TRBJ2-7	CATSRRQGSYEQYF
TRBV10-2	-	TRBJ2-2	CASSSTRLGNTGELFF
TRBV6-5	-	TRBJ2-7	CASSPWTSGTYEQYF
TRBV7-8	-	TRBJ2-3	CASSRTSGGVDTQYF
TRBV13	-	TRBJ2-5	CASSLGRGQGETQYF
TRBV21-1	-	TRBJ2-6	CASSKARQFTSGANVLTF
TRBV19	-	TRBJ2-2	CASSPGPGELFF
TRBV15	-	TRBJ1-6	CATSGRTAYNSPLHF
TRBV11-2	-	TRBJ1-1	CASSLGPGGTEAFF